In its sample, the clone carrying this TCR beta chain was seen a few times. Its antigen is not known. A junction boundary mismatches the germline segment, possibly from a read error. This sample was included in a study of cytomegalovirus exposure and HLA in healthy donors. Study as a whole: Earlier findings included roughly 100 million unique TCR beta sequences obtained from about 180 million T cells. Findings and limits, study-wide: For most TCR sequences rarity was the rule, although some public TCRs occurred in many donors. Within an earlier analysis, most TCR beta V segments proved productive either about 87% or about 30% of the time.

Amplification used 60 Vbeta primers and 13 Jbeta primers. Sequencing was performed with immunoSEQ multiplex PCR; in TCRdb, only in-frame clones are kept and a portion is missing. The profile shows nearly 110,000 clones, 77% of them singletons. The CDR3 consists of 12 residues. Germline V CDR1 and CDR2: SGHRS, YFSETQ. Sequenced sample: PBMCs. The clonotype was recovered from a male donor in good health and CMV-seronegative. The J gene is TRBJ2-5, the V gene TRBV5-1; D unclear. The CDR3 bases are TGCGCCAGCAGATTGGCTCAAGAGACCCAGTACTTC. This encodes CASRLAQETQYF.